This is a list of T cell receptor beta chains from one sample in a study of blood T cell repertoires in COVID-19. Profiled with immunoSEQ multiplex PCR; TCRdb holds only in-frame clones, not every one. The sample contains about 130,000 clones, roughly four fifths of which appear only once. Specimen: peripheral blood. Receptors were obtained from a man in his sixties with acute or convalescent COVID-19. Each CDR3 is given with its conserved first and last residue. A D gene is named only where the DNA matches it firmly. Clone size is not always given. Where it is, it says once, few, many or a class for expanded clones.

>few|NA|TRBV28|TRBJ1-3
TGTGCCAGCAGTGCCGACGGGAGCGGTGGAAACACCATATATTTT
CASSADGSGGNTIYF
>NA|TRBD2|TRBV9|TRBJ2-7
TGTGCCAGCAGCCCCCGGCCTAGCGGGCCCTCCTACGAGCAGTACTTC
CASSPRPSGPSYEQYF
>few|NA|TRBV5-1|TRBJ2-3
TGCGCCAGCGCGGAGGTAGCGCTAAGTGATACGCAGTATTTT
CASAEVALSDTQYF
>NA|NA|TRBV30|TRBJ1-6
TGTGCCTGGAGTGCCCTGGGGCAGAGGATTAGTTCACCCCTCCACTTT
CAWSALGQRISSPLHF
>NA|TRBD1|TRBV11-3|TRBJ2-1
TGTGCCAGCAGCTTAAGGGGACAGGGTGAGAATGAGCAGTTCTTC
CASSLRGQGENEQFF
>once|TRBD1|TRBV4-1|TRBJ1-4
TGCGCCAGCAGCCAATTTTGGGACAGAGAAGGTGAAAAACTGTTTTTT
CASSQFWDREGEKLFF
>NA|TRBD2|TRBV18|TRBJ2-5
TGTGCCAGCTCACCACTAGCGGGGCACCAAGAGACCCAGTACTTC
CASSPLAGHQETQYF
>once|NA|TRBV7-3|TRBJ2-3
TGTGCCAGCAGTCCCCTTGGGGCCACAGATACGCAGTATTTT
CASSPLGATDTQYF
>NA|NA|TRBV7-2|TRBJ2-3
TGTGCCAGCAGCCAGACTAACCTACTGGGGGGAGATACGCAGTATTTT
CASSQTNLLGGDTQYF
>many|NA|TRBV2|TRBJ2-2
TGTGCCAGCAGTGAAGGATCGGTAGCCCCCGGGGAGCTGTTTTTT
CASSEGSVAPGELFF
>once|TRBD1|TRBV11-2|TRBJ1-1
TGTGCCAGCAGAGGACAGGCGGCTACGACTGAAGCTTTCTTT
CASRGQAATTEAFF
>NA|TRBD2|TRBV11-2|TRBJ2-7
TGTGCCAGCAGCTTAGAACTAGCGGGAGTTCGCTCCTACGAGCAGTACTTC
CASSLELAGVRSYEQYF
>NA|NA|TRBV25-1|TRBJ2-3
TGTGCCAGCAGTCTGACAGGTCCTAGCACAGATACGCAGTATTTT
CASSLTGPSTDTQYF
>NA|TRBD2|TRBV11-2|TRBJ2-3
TGTGCCAGCAGCTCTCTACTAGCGGGAGGGCACGATACGCAGTATTTT
CASSSLLAGGHDTQYF
>few|TRBD1|TRBV5-1|TRBJ1-1
TGCGCCAGCAGCTTGGGCTTCACAGGGGTGACTGAAGCTTTCTTT
CASSLGFTGVTEAFF
>NA|TRBD2|TRBV28|TRBJ2-5
TGTGCCAGCAGACGTAATGAAGGGAGGGCAGCGACCCAGTACTTC
CASRRNEGRAATQYF
>NA|TRBD1|TRBV15|TRBJ2-1
TGTGCCACCAGCAGAGTTGAGGGACAGGTGTACAATGAGCAGTTCTTC
CATSRVEGQVYNEQFF
>NA|TRBD1|TRBV2|TRBJ1-5
TGTGCCTCTAAGGGGGCTTTGAGCAATCAGCCCCAGCATTTT
CASKGALSNQPQHF
>NA|TRBD2|TRBV7-7|TRBJ2-1
TGTGCTAGCAGCTTAGGACTAGCGGGAGCTACTGAGCAGTTCTTC
CASSLGLAGATEQFF
>NA|TRBD1|TRBV28|TRBJ2-5
TGTGCCAGCGCAATTCCCCCGGGACAGGGAGGAGAGACCCAGTACTTC
CASAIPPGQGGETQYF
>NA|TRBD2|TRBV18|TRBJ2-1
TGTGCCAGCTCACGGGAGGGCCCGGGGTCCTACAATGAGCAGTTCTTC
CASSREGPGSYNEQFF
>NA|TRBD2|TRBV4-1|TRBJ2-1
TGCGCCAGCAGCCAAGGGGGACTAGGGGCCTACAATGAGCAGTTCTTC
CASSQGGLGAYNEQFF
>once|TRBD2|TRBV24-1|TRBJ2-3
TGTGCCACCAGTGATCCCCGGACTAGCGGAGATACGCAGTATTTT
CATSDPRTSGDTQYF
>NA|TRBD1|TRBV6-1|TRBJ1-5
TGTGCCAGCAGTGACGCCCCCGGACAGGGCCGGGGTAGCAATCAGCCCCAGCATTTT
CASSDAPGQGRGSNQPQHF
>NA|TRBD2|TRBV5-1|TRBJ2-1
TGCGCCAGCAGCCGCAAGACTAGCGGCCACAATGAGCAGTTCTTC
CASSRKTSGHNEQFF
>NA|NA|TRBV5-4|TRBJ2-3
TGTGCCAGCAGCCCACTAAGGCGCACAGATACGCAGTATTTT
CASSPLRRTDTQYF
>NA|TRBD2|TRBV30|TRBJ2-1
TGTGCCTGGGGGGGGAGCGGGGCCTACAATGAGCAGTTCTTC
CAWGGSGAYNEQFF
>NA|NA|TRBV28|TRBJ2-3
TGTGCCAGCACGGACAGCAGCACAGATACGCAGTATTTT
CASTDSSTDTQYF
>NA|NA|TRBV9|TRBJ1-2
TGTGCCAGCAGCGTACAGGGGACCGCCGCCTCGGGTGGCTACACCTTC
CASSVQGTAASGGYTF
>NA|TRBD2|TRBV11-2|TRBJ2-4
TGTGCCAGCGGGGGGAGCGGGAGGGACATTCAGTACTTC
CASGGSGRDIQYF
>NA|TRBD2|TRBV6-5|TRBJ2-2
TGTGCCAGCACCCGGACTAGCGGCACCGGGGAGCTGTTTTTT
CASTRTSGTGELFF
>NA|NA|TRBV27|TRBJ2-1
TGTGCCAGCAGTCTCCCGAGCTCCTACAATGAGCAGTTCTTC
CASSLPSSYNEQFF
>NA|NA|TRBV12-3/TRBV12-4|TRBJ1-2
TGTGCCAGCAGTCGGCGGGGGAATGGCTACACCTTC
CASSRRGNGYTF
>few|TRBD1|TRBV10-3|TRBJ1-6
TGTGCCATCAGTCGAGACAGGGCTAATTCACCCCTCCACTTT
CAISRDRANSPLHF
>NA|NA|TRBV4-1|TRBJ1-1
TGCGCCAGCAGCCATCCTACACCCTCCGGGGCTTTCTTT
CASSHPTPSGAFF
>NA|TRBD1|TRBV5-1|TRBJ1-4
TGCGCCAGCAGCGAACGCCCGACAGGGGGAAGCGAAAAACTGTTTTTT
CASSERPTGGSEKLFF
>NA|TRBD1|TRBV12-3/TRBV12-4|TRBJ1-2
TGTGCCAGCAGTTTCCAGGGGGCTCGGGGCTACACCTTC
CASSFQGARGYTF
>NA|NA|TRBV29-1|TRBJ2-6
TGCAGCGTTCTCTCTGGGGCCAACGTCCTGACTTTC
CSVLSGANVLTF
>NA|NA|TRBV10-1|TRBJ2-3
TGCGCCAGCAGTGATCTCGGTAGCACAGATACGCAGTATTTT
CASSDLGSTDTQYF
>NA|TRBD1|TRBV3-1/TRBV3-2|TRBJ1-5
TGTGCCAGCAGCCAAGCAGGGGGTAGCCAGCCCCAGCATTTT
CASSQAGGSQPQHF
>NA|TRBD1|TRBV9|TRBJ2-7
TGTGCCAGCAGCCCACAGGGGTGGGGCTCCTACGAGCAGTACTTC
CASSPQGWGSYEQYF
>NA|TRBD2|TRBV4-2|TRBJ2-1
TGTGCCAGCAGCCAATCCATCTCCGGGACTAGGGCCTACAATGAGCAGTTCTTC
CASSQSISGTRAYNEQFF
>once|TRBD2|TRBV2|TRBJ2-7
TGTGCCAGCAGGGACTTCGGGACTAGCGGGAGTAGGTCGTCCTACGAGCAGTACTTC
CASRDFGTSGSRSSYEQYF
>NA|NA|TRBV29-1|TRBJ1-2
TGCAGCCTCCGGGTTTCCTATGGCTACACCTTC
CSLRVSYGYTF
>NA|NA|TRBV27|TRBJ1-1
TGTGCCAGCAGTCCTGGGAGGACAAAAGGACTCGGGGCTTTCTTT
CASSPGRTKGLGAFF
>many|NA|TRBV7-9|TRBJ2-7
TGTGCCAGCAGCTCCCCCAGGGGCCCCCCATACGAGCAGTACTTC
CASSSPRGPPYEQYF
>NA|NA|TRBV10-3|TRBJ1-3
TGTGCCATCACCGGGAGAAACACCATATATTTT
CAITGRNTIYF
>NA|TRBD1|TRBV10-2|TRBJ1-5
TGCGCCAGCAGTGATCTGGACAGGGGGAATCAGCCCCAGCATTTT
CASSDLDRGNQPQHF
>NA|NA|TRBV12-3/TRBV12-4|TRBJ1-6
TGTGCCAGCAGTTACCAATCCCGGTCACCCCTCCACTTT
CASSYQSRSPLHF
>NA|NA|TRBV7-2|TRBJ1-2
TGTGCCAGCAGCTCCCGTAAGGGGTCCTATGGCTACACCTTC
CASSSRKGSYGYTF
>NA|TRBD2|TRBV27|TRBJ2-2
TGTGCCAGCAGTCCCGGACTAGCGGGAGGCCCGGGGTCCGGGGAGCTGTTTTTT
CASSPGLAGGPGSGELFF
>NA|TRBD2|TRBV28|TRBJ2-1
TGTGCCATAGGGAGGGAGAGTGTGTTCTTC
CAIGRESVFF